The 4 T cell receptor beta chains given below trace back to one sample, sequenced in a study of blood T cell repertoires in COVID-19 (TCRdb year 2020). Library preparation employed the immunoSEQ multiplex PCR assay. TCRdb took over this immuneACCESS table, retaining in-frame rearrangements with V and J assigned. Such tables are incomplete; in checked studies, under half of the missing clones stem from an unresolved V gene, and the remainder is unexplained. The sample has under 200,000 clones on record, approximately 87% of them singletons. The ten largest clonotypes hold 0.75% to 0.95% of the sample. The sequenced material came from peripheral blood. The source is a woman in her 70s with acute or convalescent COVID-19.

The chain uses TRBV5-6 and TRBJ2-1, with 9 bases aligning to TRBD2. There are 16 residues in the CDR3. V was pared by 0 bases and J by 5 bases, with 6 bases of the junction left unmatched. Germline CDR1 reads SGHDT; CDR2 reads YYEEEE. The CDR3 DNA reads TGTGCCAGCAGCTTGGCCGTGACTAGCGGAAACAATGAGCAGTTCTTC. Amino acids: CASSLAVTSGNNEQFF.

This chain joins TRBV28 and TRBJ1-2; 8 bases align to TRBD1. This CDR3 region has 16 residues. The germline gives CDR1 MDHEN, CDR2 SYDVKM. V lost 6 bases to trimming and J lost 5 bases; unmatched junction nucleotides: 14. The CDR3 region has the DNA TGTGCCAGCAGCCCCAACCCCAGGGGGCGCGGGTATGGCTACACCTTC. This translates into CASSPNPRGRGYGYTF.

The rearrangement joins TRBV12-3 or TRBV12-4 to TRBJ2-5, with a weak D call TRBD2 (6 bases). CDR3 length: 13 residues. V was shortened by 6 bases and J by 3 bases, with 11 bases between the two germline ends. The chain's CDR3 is CASRPPGEETQYF. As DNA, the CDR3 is TGTGCCAGCAGGCCGCCGGGAGAAGAGACCCAGTACTTC.

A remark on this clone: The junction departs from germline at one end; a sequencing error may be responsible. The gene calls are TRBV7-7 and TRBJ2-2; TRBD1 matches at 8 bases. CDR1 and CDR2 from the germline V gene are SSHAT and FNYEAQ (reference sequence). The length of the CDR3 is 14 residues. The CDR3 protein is CASRPTGAAGELFF. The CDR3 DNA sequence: TGTGCTAGCAGACCGACAGGGGCGGCCGGGGAGCTGTTTTTT.